The clone carrying this TCR beta chain was found a few times. This sample is drawn from a study of naive and memory T cell subsets. Ligated cDNA underwent four rounds of PCR with nested alpha and beta constant region primers and SP2. MiXCR, applied by TCRdb to the 5' RACE reads, yields one record per CDR3 protein. The sample has 25,000 to 35,000 distinct CDR3 sequences, roughly 17% seen once. A UMI-containing oligonucleotide was joined by 3' ligation to the TCR cDNA template. RNA was extracted from less than 3 ml of whole blood of healthy adults. CDR3 size: 13 residues. V was cut by 3 bases and J by 5 bases, with 10 bases left in between. CDR1 is SEHNR, CDR2 FQNEAQ, per germline (reference sequence).

The origin of this receptor is a female donor in good health. The V and J genes are TRBV7-9 and TRBJ2-5; perhaps TRBD1 as D (5 bases). In DNA form, the CDR3 reads TGTGCCAGCAGCTTGGCAGGGCGGGAGACCCAGTACTTC. This gives the protein CASSLAGRETQYF.